Below, 21 T cell receptor beta chains from the same sample are listed, as sequenced in a study of blood T cell repertoires in COVID-19 (dated by TCRdb to 2018 to 2021). The library came from the immunoSEQ multiplex PCR assay. Entries here come from immuneACCESS through TCRdb and include only in-frame sequences with V and J called. Some clones fail to appear in such tables; in the studies checked, an unresolved V gene covers under half of the shortfall, and the cause of the remainder is unknown. A total of approximately 190,000 clones appear in this sample, around nine tenths of them only once. Together, the top ten hold 5% to 7.5% of the sample. Sequencing was done on a sample of peripheral blood. The receptors were sampled from a middle-aged woman who had recovered from COVID-19.

This rearrangement joins TRBV27 to TRBJ2-7, with a possible D match to TRBD1 (5 bases). V lost 8 bases to trimming and J lost 4 bases, with 15 bases between them. Germline V gives CDR1 MNHEY, CDR2 SMNVEV (reference sequence). This CDR3 is built from 13 residues. Here the CDR3 DNA reads TGTGCCAGCTCCCAGGGAATCGGGTACGAGCAGTACTTC. This codes for CASSQGIGYEQYF.

Note on this clone: Other DNA sequences in the same sample also yield this CDR3. The chain joins TRBV10-3 to TRBJ2-7; D unresolved. CDR1 is ENHRY, CDR2 SYGVKD, per germline. The germline V and J ends were trimmed by 0 bases and 4 bases, with 7 bases remaining between them. The CDR3 extends over 13 amino acids. The CDR3 DNA follows: TGTGCCATCAGTGAGTCGAGCGCTTACGAGCAGTACTTC. Translating gives CAISESSAYEQYF.

This rearrangement joins TRBV19 to TRBJ1-5, with D perhaps matching TRBD1 (5 bases). V was pared by 4 bases and J by 0 bases, with 10 bases between. The CDR3 is made up of 15 amino acids. CDR1 and CDR2 from the germline V gene are LNHDA and SQIVND (reference sequence). The CDR3: CASSTGHLSNQPQHF. DNA of the CDR3: TGTGCCAGTAGTACCGGACACCTTAGCAATCAGCCCCAGCATTTT.

The rearrangement joins TRBV27 to TRBJ1-6; 9 bases are shared with TRBD1. The length of the CDR3 is 18 residues. The junction had 14 bases not matched to a gene; V was cut back by 3 bases and J by 8 bases. In germline, CDR1 is MNHEY, CDR2 SMNVEV (reference sequence). The CDR3 DNA sequence: TGTGCCAGCAGTTTTATCTTGCTTCGGGGGGACAGGGATTCACCCCTCCACTTT. Translating gives CASSFILLRGDRDSPLHF.

The chain links TRBV18 to TRBJ2-7; TRBD1 matches 10 bases. This CDR3 contains 15 residues. Germline V gene data show CDR1 as KGHSH and CDR2 as LQKENI. J gave up 5 bases and V 3 bases, and 7 bases lay outside the gene matches. CDR3 amino acids: CASSPPTGGRDEQYF. The CDR3 DNA is TGTGCCAGCTCACCCCCGACAGGGGGCCGCGACGAGCAGTACTTC.

V is TRBV14 and J is TRBJ1-6; D possibly corresponds to TRBD1 (5 bases). This CDR3 comprises 16 residues. In germline, CDR1 is SGHDN, CDR2 FVKESK. The ends were cut back, 2 bases at V and 0 bases at J, with 8 bases in the middle. CDR3 nucleotides: TGTGCCAGCAGCCAAACAGGTGGCTCCTATAATTCACCCCTCCACTTT. This codes for CASSQTGGSYNSPLHF.

The CDR3 protein is CASSLGDRVRSGANVLTF. Here the CDR3 DNA reads TGCGCCAGCAGTCTAGGGGACAGGGTTAGGTCTGGGGCCAACGTCCTGACTTTC. The chain joins TRBV23-1 to TRBJ2-6, with TRBD1 matching over 9 bases. TRBV23-1 counts as an open reading frame of uncertain function. Trimming took 4 bases from V and 1 from J; bases not matched to a gene: 8. The CDR3 has 18 residues.

The V and J genes are TRBV6-2 or TRBV6-3 and TRBJ1-1; D gene unclear. The CDR3 is made up of 14 amino acids. The germline V gene has CDR1 MNHEY and CDR2 SVGEGT. Trimming took off 6 bases at V and 0 bases at J, with 11 bases between the two ends. The CDR3 DNA is TGTGCCAGCAGGTACGACGGGTTGAACACTGAAGCTTTCTTT. It yields the protein CASRYDGLNTEAFF.

The sample holds one count of this clone. The rearrangement joins TRBV7-3 to TRBJ1-1, with 9 bases matching TRBD1. The V gene end was trimmed by 4 bases and the J gene end by 1 base; junction bases not matched to a gene: 4. This CDR3 has 15 residues. Germline assignment: CDR1 SGHTA and CDR2 FQGTGA. DNA of the CDR3: TGTGCCAGCAGCTCGACAGGGGGTCGGAACACTGAAGCTTTCTTT. This encodes CASSSTGGRNTEAFF.

This clone appeared once. This chain links TRBV18 with TRBJ2-3; 8 bases line up with TRBD2. Germline CDR1 is KGHSH and CDR2 is LQKENI. With 3 bases clipped from V and 5 bases from J, the junction kept 4 bases outside the gene matches. The CDR3 spans 14 residues. The CDR3 spells CASSPRLAGDTQYF. CDR3 sequence (DNA): TGTGCCAGCTCACCCCGGCTAGCGGGAGATACGCAGTATTTT.

V gene TRBV6-5 combines with J gene TRBJ1-5; 10 bases are shared with TRBD1. Germline V gives CDR1 MNHEY, CDR2 SVGAGI. The CDR3 consists of 14 residues. V shed 6 bases, J shed 7 bases, and the junction held 6 bases outside the gene matches. The CDR3 nucleotides read TGTGCCAGCAGCCGCGACAGGGGGCTGCAGCCCCAGCATTTT. Amino acid sequence: CASSRDRGLQPQHF.

In this sample, this clone turned up a few times. The chain has TRBV2 and TRBJ1-1, with unresolved D. The CDR3 has 14 amino acids. V lost 3 bases to trimming and J lost 0 bases, with 8 bases between them. The germline CDR1 and CDR2 sequences are SNHLY and FYNNEI. CDR3 nucleotide sequence: TGTGCCAGCAGTGACCCCCTCCTGAACACTGAAGCTTTCTTT. Protein: CASSDPLLNTEAFF. The variable domain in full, completed from reference TRBV2 and TRBJ1-1, reads EPEVTQTPSHQVTQMGQEVILRCVPISNHLYFYWYRQILGQKVEFLVSFYNNEISEKSEIFDDQFSVERPDGSNFTLKIRSTKLEDSAMYFCASSDPLLNTEAFFGQGTRLTVV.

CDR3 bases: TGTGCCAGCAGTTTATCCGGGTACAACACCGGGGAGCTGTTTTTT. This codes for CASSLSGYNTGELFF. The V and J genes are TRBV28 and TRBJ2-2; D is ambiguous. The CDR3 covers 15 residues. Between the trimmed V and J ends, which lost 1 base and 2 bases, there was a span of 8 bases. Germline values: CDR1 MDHEN, CDR2 SYDVKM.

The chain links TRBV28 to TRBJ1-2; 9 nucleotides align to TRBD1. Germline CDR1 reads MDHEN; CDR2 reads SYDVKM. The V gene end was trimmed by 3 bases and the J gene end by 5 bases; junction bases not matched to a gene: 16. The CDR3 spans 18 residues. CDR3 residues: CASSLSQWDRDLGYGYTF. DNA of the CDR3: TGTGCCAGCAGTTTGTCCCAGTGGGACAGGGACCTAGGGTATGGCTACACCTTC.

This clone showed up just once. V gene TRBV18 combines with J gene TRBJ2-1; D ambiguous. The CDR3 totals 11 residues. Deletions cut 3 bases from V and 7 bases from J, with 4 bases between. CDR1 and CDR2 from the germline V gene are KGHSH and LQKENI. The CDR3 bases are TGTGCCAGCTCACCCAAAAATGAGCAGTTCTTC. It encodes CASSPKNEQFF.

This chain joins TRBV27 and TRBJ1-6, with D tentatively TRBD1 (5 bases). V was trimmed by 3 bases and J by 10 bases, leaving 13 bases between them. The CDR3 loop spans 14 amino acids. CDR1 MNHEY and CDR2 SMNVEV come from the germline V gene (reference sequence). CDR3 protein: CASSLGLGGSPLHF. The CDR3, as DNA: TGTGCCAGCAGTTTGGGGCTGGGGGGATCACCCCTCCACTTT.

The chain joins TRBV7-2 to TRBJ2-7; D gene uncertain. V was shortened by 5 bases and J by 4 bases, with 15 bases between the two germline ends. There are 14 residues in the CDR3. The germline gives CDR1 SGHTA, CDR2 FQGNSA. The CDR3 bases are TGTGCCAGCAGCCCAAACAGTTTGGTATACGAGCAGTACTTC. It is translated as CASSPNSLVYEQYF. The entire variable domain, with the rest obtained from reference TRBV7-2 and TRBJ2-7, is as follows: GAGVSQSPSNKVTEKGKDVELRCDPISGHTALYWYRQSLGQGLEFLIYFQGNSAPDKSGLPSDRFSAERTGGSVSTLTIQRTQQEDSAVYLCASSPNSLVYEQYFGPGTRLTVT.

The V gene is TRBV7-9, the J gene TRBJ2-5; D perhaps matches TRBD1 (5 bases). Germline loops: CDR1 SEHNR, CDR2 FQNEAQ (reference sequence). The V gene lost 4 bases and the J gene lost 5 bases, with 11 bases spanning the gap. This CDR3 comprises 13 residues. CDR3 in amino acids: CASSSDRSETQYF. The CDR3 nucleotides are TGTGCCAGCAGCTCCGACAGATCGGAGACCCAGTACTTC.

This clone has a handful of counts. The gene calls are TRBV25-1 and TRBJ2-7; D might be TRBD1 (6 bases). Trimming shortened V by 2 bases and J by 2 bases, and 7 bases separated the two germline ends. The CDR3 length is 13 residues. Germline-derived CDR1 and CDR2 are MGHDK and SYGVNS. The CDR3 coding sequence is TGTGCCAGCAGTGAACAGGGGACCTACGAGCAGTACTTC. It specifies CASSEQGTYEQYF.

The genes are TRBV7-2 and TRBJ1-5, with 8 bases identical to TRBD1. The CDR3 spans 15 residues. The germline V gene has CDR1 SGHTA and CDR2 FQGNSA. After removal of 5 bases from V and 4 bases from J, the junction contained 7 bases not matched to a gene. This CDR3 is CASSLGTGANQPQHF. CDR3 in DNA: TGTGCCAGCAGCCTAGGGACAGGAGCAAATCAGCCCCAGCATTTT. Full variable domain (remainder filled in from reference TRBV7-2 and TRBJ1-5): GAGVSQSPSNKVTEKGKDVELRCDPISGHTALYWYRQSLGQGLEFLIYFQGNSAPDKSGLPSDRFSAERTGGSVSTLTIQRTQQEDSAVYLCASSLGTGANQPQHFGDGTRLSIL.

This chain links TRBV2 with TRBJ2-3, with D tentatively TRBD1 (6 bases). Trimming stripped 0 bases from V and 4 bases from J, with 8 bases between. This CDR3 is built from 14 residues. The V gene's germline CDR1 is SNHLY and CDR2 FYNNEI. The CDR3 sequence is CASSEATGSDTQYF. In DNA form, the CDR3 reads TGTGCCAGCAGTGAAGCAACAGGGTCAGATACGCAGTATTTT. The whole variable domain, remainder taken from reference TRBV2 and TRBJ2-3, is EPEVTQTPSHQVTQMGQEVILRCVPISNHLYFYWYRQILGQKVEFLVSFYNNEISEKSEIFDDQFSVERPDGSNFTLKIRSTKLEDSAMYFCASSEATGSDTQYFGPGTRLTVL.